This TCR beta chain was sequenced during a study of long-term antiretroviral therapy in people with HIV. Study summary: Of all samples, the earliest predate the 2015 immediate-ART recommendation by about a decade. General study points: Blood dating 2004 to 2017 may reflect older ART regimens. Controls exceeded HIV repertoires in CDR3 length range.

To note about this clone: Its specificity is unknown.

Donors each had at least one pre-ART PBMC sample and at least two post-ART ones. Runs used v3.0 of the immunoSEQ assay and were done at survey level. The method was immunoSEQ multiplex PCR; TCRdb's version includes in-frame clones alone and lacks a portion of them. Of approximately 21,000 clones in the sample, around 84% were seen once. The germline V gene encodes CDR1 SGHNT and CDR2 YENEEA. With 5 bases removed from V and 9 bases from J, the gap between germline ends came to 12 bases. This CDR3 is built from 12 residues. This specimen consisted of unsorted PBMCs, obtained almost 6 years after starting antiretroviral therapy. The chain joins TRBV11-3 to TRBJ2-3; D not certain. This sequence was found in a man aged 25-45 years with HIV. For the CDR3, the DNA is TGTGCCAGCAGCATGGGCAGCAGAACGCAGTATTTT. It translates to CASSMGSRTQYF. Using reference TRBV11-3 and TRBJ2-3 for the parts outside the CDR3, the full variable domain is EAGVVQSPRYKIIEKKQPVAFWCNPISGHNTLYWYLQNLGQGPELLIRYENEEAVDDSQLPKDRFSAERLKGVDSTLKIQPAELGDSAVYLCASSMGSRTQYFGPGTRLTVL.